The 3 T cell receptor beta chains below all came from one sample that was sequenced in a study of cytotoxic CD8 clonotypes in ibrutinib-treated CLL. Repertoires were generated with immunoSEQ multiplex PCR, while TCRdb's copy carries only in-frame clones and drops some. The repertoire includes about 68,000 clones, 68% of them detected once, and roughly 6% sits in the top ten. This specimen was PBMCs, taken after 12 months of ibrutinib treatment. These receptors originate from a human donor with chronic lymphocytic leukemia.

V and J are TRBV2 and TRBJ2-7, with 9 bases aligning to TRBD2. The CDR3 consists of 15 residues. The V segment lost 4 bases and the J segment 7 bases; nucleotides outside the gene matches: 11. Germline V gene sequence: CDR1 SNHLY, CDR2 FYNNEI. The CDR3 region is CASSGRGGALNEQYF. CDR3 nucleotide sequence: TGTGCCAGCAGTGGGCGGGGGGGCGCTCTGAATGAGCAGTACTTC.

This sequence joins TRBV7-8 and TRBJ2-2, with D hard to call. The germline V and J ends were trimmed by 3 bases and 0 bases, with 8 bases remaining between them. The CDR3 contains 15 residues. Germline lookup yields CDR1 SGHVS and CDR2 FQNEAQ. The CDR3 region has the DNA TGTGCCAGCAGCTTCGTCAAAACGAACACCGGGGAGCTGTTTTTT. It translates to CASSFVKTNTGELFF.

Of note for this clone: One end of the junction does not line up with germline, which may come from a read error. This chain connects TRBV9 to TRBJ2-7; D might be TRBD2 (6 bases). Looked up from germline, CDR1 is SGDLS and CDR2 is YYNGEE. This CDR3 contains 14 residues. The CDR3 region has the DNA TGTGCCACCAGCGCTAGCGCGAGCTCCTACGAGCAGTACTTC. Its translation is CATSASASSYEQYF.